Listed here are 5 T cell receptor beta chains from one sample, sequenced in a study of blood T cell repertoires in COVID-19. TCRdb's copy holds only in-frame clones and misses some; the assay was immunoSEQ multiplex PCR. The sample holds about 330,000 clones, over 75% seen once. The sample was PBMCs or T cells enriched from blood (not recorded which). These receptors came from a woman aged 18-29 years who had recovered from COVID-19.

This chain joins TRBV11-3 and TRBJ2-7; 13 bases are shared with TRBD2. Germline V CDR1 and CDR2: SGHNT, YENEEA. This CDR3 is 16 amino acids long. Trimming at V came to 8 bases and at J to 2 bases, leaving 9 bases not matched to a gene. The CDR3 region is CASASNGLAGAYEQYF. As DNA, the CDR3 is TGTGCCAGCGCTTCCAACGGACTAGCGGGAGCCTACGAGCAGTACTTC.

This chain links TRBV19 with TRBJ2-5; TRBD2 might be the D (6 bases). There are 14 residues in the CDR3. CDR1 LNHDA and CDR2 SQIVND come from the germline V gene (reference sequence). V was pared by 5 bases and J by 5 bases, with 15 bases between. For the CDR3, the DNA is TGTGCCAGTAGTTTGTGGAGGGGCCATGAGACCCAGTACTTC. Residues: CASSLWRGHETQYF. Full variable domain (rest looked up from reference TRBV19 and TRBJ2-5): DGGITQSPKYLFRKEGQNVTLSCEQNLNHDAMYWYRQDPGQGLRLIYYSQIVNDFQKGDIAEGYSVSREKKESFPLTVTSAQKNPTAFYLCASSLWRGHETQYFGPGTRLLVL.

The CDR3 region is CASESGADYEQYF. In DNA form, the CDR3 reads TGTGCCAGCGAATCTGGGGCCGACTACGAGCAGTACTTC. V and J are TRBV5-6 and TRBJ2-7; a weak D match, TRBD1 (5 bases). Germline V lookup: CDR1 SGHDT, CDR2 YYEEEE. V was cut by 7 bases and J by 3 bases, with 14 bases left in between. This CDR3 contains 13 residues.

The chain carries TRBV30 and TRBJ2-7; the D is unclear. The CDR3 is 11 amino acids. Germline V gives CDR1 GTSNPN, CDR2 SVGIG (reference sequence). Trimming left V 4 bases short and J 5 bases short, with 9 bases between. The CDR3 sequence is CAWTAAHEQYF. In nucleotides, the CDR3 is TGTGCCTGGACTGCGGCCCACGAGCAGTACTTC.

The gene calls are TRBV27 and TRBJ1-2, with D possibly TRBD1 on 6 matching bases. The CDR3 spans 15 residues. Germline V CDR1 and CDR2: MNHEY, SMNVEV (reference sequence). Trimming removed 3 bases at V and 8 bases at J, with 19 bases between. The CDR3 DNA sequence: TGTGCCAGCAGTTTCTCCGGGACAAGCGCTACGGGCTACACCTTC. Its translation: CASSFSGTSATGYTF.